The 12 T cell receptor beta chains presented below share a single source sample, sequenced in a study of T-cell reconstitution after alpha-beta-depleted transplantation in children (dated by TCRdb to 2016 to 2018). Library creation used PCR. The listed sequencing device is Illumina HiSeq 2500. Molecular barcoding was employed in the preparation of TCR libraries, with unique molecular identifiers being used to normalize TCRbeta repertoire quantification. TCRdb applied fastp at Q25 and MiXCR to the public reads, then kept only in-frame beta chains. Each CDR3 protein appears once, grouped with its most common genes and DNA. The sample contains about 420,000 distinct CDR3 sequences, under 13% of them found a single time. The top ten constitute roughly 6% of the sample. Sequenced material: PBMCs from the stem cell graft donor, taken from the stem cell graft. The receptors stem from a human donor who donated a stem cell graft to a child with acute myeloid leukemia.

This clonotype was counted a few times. This CDR3 is CASSFWHSNLYNEQFF. The CDR3 DNA follows: TGTGCCAGCAGCTTCTGGCATTCTAATCTTTACAATGAGCAGTTCTTC. The chain employs TRBV7-2 and TRBJ2-1; D remains ambiguous. The CDR3 sequence is 16 residues long. Trimming removed 3 bases at V and 4 bases at J, with 16 bases between. The germline CDR1 and CDR2 sequences are SGHTA and FQGNSA.

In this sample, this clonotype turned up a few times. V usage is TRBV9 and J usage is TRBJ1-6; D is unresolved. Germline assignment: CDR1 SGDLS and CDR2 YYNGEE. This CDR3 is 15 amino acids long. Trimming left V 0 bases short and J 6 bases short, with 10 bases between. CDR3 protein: CASSVDLRGNSPLHF. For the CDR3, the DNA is TGTGCCAGCAGCGTAGACCTTCGGGGTAATTCACCCCTCCACTTT.

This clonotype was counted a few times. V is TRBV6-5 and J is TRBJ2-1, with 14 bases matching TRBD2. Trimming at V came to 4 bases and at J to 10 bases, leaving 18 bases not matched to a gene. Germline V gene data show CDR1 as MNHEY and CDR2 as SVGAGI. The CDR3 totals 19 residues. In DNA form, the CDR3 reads TGTGCCAGCAGTTCCACTGGGGGACTAGCGGGAGACCCCCCCGGGGAGCAGTTCTTC. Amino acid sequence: CASSSTGGLAGDPPGEQFF.

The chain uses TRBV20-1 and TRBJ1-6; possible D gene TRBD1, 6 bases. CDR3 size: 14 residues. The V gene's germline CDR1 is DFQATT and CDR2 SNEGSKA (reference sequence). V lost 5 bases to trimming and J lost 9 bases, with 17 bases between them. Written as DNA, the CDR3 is TGCAGTGCTTATCCGACAGGCACAATTTCACCCCTCCACTTT. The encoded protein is CSAYPTGTISPLHF.

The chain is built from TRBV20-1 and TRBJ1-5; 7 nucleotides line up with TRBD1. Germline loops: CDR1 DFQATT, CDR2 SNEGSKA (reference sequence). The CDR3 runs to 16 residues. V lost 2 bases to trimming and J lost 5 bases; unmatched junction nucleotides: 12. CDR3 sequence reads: CSARIPGQRVHQPQHF. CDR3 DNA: TGCAGTGCTAGAATACCGGGACAGAGAGTCCATCAGCCCCAGCATTTT.

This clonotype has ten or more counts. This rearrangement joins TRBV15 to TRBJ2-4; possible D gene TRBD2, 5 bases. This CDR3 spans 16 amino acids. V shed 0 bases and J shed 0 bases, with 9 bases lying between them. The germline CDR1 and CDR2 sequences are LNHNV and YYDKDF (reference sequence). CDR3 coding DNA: TGTGCCACCAGCAGAGATTTAGCGACAGCCAAAAACATTCAGTACTTC. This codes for CATSRDLATAKNIQYF.

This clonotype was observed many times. The CDR3 sequence: CASSYSRGGHQPQHF. CDR3 coding DNA: TGTGCCAGCAGTTACTCGAGGGGAGGACATCAGCCCCAGCATTTT. This chain links TRBV6-2 or TRBV6-3 with TRBJ1-5, with a weak D call TRBD1 (5 bases). V was cut by 0 bases and J by 5 bases, with 11 bases left in between. The CDR3 is made up of 15 amino acids. Germline CDR1 and CDR2: MNHEY and SVGEGT.

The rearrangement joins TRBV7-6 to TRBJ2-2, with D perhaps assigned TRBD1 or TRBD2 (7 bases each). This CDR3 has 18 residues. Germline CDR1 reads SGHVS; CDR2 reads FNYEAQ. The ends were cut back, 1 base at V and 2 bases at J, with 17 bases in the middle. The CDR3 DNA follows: TGTGCCAGCAGCTTAGTCCGGGGGGACAGAACCAACACCGGGGAGCTGTTTTTT. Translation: CASSLVRGDRTNTGELFF.

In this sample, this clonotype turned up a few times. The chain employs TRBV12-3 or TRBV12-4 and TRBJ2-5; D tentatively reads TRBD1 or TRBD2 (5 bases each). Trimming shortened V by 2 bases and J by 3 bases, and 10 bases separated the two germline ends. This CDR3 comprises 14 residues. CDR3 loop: CASSLRGTKETQYF. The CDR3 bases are TGTGCCAGCAGTTTACGTGGGACCAAAGAGACCCAGTACTTC.

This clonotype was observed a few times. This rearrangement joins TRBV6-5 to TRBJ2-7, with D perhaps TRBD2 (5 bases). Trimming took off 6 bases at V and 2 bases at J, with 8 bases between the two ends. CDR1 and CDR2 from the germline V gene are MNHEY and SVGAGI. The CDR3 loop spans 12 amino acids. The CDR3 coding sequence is TGTGCCAGCAGGACTATAACCTACGAGCAGTACTTC. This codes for CASRTITYEQYF.

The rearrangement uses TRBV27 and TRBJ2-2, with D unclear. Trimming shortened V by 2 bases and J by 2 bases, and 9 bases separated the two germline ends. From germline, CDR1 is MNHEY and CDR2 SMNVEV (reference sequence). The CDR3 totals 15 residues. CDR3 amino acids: CASSLKGLNTGELFF. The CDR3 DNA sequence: TGTGCCAGCAGTTTAAAGGGTCTAAACACCGGGGAGCTGTTTTTT.

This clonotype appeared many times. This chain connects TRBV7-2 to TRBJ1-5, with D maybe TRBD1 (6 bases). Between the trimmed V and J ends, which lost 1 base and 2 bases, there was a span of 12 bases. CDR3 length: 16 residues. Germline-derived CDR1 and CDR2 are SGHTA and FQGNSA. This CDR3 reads CASSLGGATRNQPQHF. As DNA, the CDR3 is TGTGCCAGCAGCTTAGGGGGGGCTACTCGCAATCAGCCCCAGCATTTT.